This TCR beta chain was documented in a study of neurological immune-mediated disorders. There are 14 residues in the CDR3. Germline CDR1 SGHRS, CDR2 YFSETQ. V was clipped by 0 bases and J by 4 bases, with 8 bases between them. TCRdb used MiXCR to reprocess the 5' RACE reads, holding one entry per CDR3 protein. The sample carries more than 50,000 distinct CDR3 sequences, roughly 7.7% recorded once. This clonotype was counted at least ten times. The time point: longitudinal time-point 3. This sequence joins TRBV5-1 and TRBJ1-5; D is possibly TRBD1 (6 bases). Sequences were obtained from PBMCs. This sequence was found in a woman aged 35 to 49 in good health. In nucleotides, the CDR3 is TGCGCCAGCAGCTTGGGACAGGAGAATCAGCCCCAGCATTTT. Its translation: CASSLGQENQPQHF.